The 9 T cell receptor beta chains listed next were all sequenced from one sample in a study of CD8 T cells in Susac syndrome. The authors reverse transcribed roughly 0.5 to 1 ug RNA with random hexamers. TCRdb recomputed calls from the immunoSEQ multiplex PCR reads with MiXCR, one row per CDR3 protein. The sample contains about 150,000 distinct CDR3 sequences, approximately 96% of which appear only once. Sequencing was carried out using CD4+ T cells from PBMCs. These receptor sequences come from a human donor with Susac syndrome.

V and J are TRBV29-1 and TRBJ2-7; 8 bases align to TRBD2. Germline values: CDR1 SQVTM, CDR2 ANQGSEA. The ends lost 4 bases at V and 5 bases at J; junction bases unmatched: 1. This CDR3 is built from 11 residues. DNA of the CDR3: TGCAGCGTTGCGGGAGGGAACGAGCAGTACTTC. Protein sequence: CSVAGGNEQYF.

The chain's CDR3 is CSARDPKTGDNEQFF. The CDR3 DNA sequence: TGCAGTGCTAGAGATCCGAAGACAGGGGACAATGAGCAGTTCTTC. This rearrangement joins TRBV20-1 to TRBJ2-1; 8 nucleotides align to TRBD1. The V gene end was trimmed by 0 bases and the J gene end by 5 bases; junction bases not matched to a gene: 6. The CDR3 runs 15 residues. Per the germline V gene, CDR1 is DFQATT and CDR2 is SNEGSKA (reference sequence).

The chain is built from TRBV14 and TRBJ1-2; unclear D gene. Germline V gene lookup returns CDR1 SGHDN and CDR2 FVKESK. Trimming cost V 2 bases and J 6 bases, with 13 bases left between them. The CDR3 spans 14 residues. In DNA form, the CDR3 reads TGTGCCAGCAGCCAAACCGGGAGTCTGCATGGCTACACCTTC. Translated, it gives CASSQTGSLHGYTF.

The rearrangement uses TRBV12-3 or TRBV12-4 and TRBJ1-2; possible D gene TRBD1, 5 bases. This CDR3 is 13 amino acids long. Trimming shortened V by 6 bases and J by 4 bases, and 12 bases separated the two germline ends. This chain's CDR3 is CASSIDSIYGYTF. The CDR3 region has the DNA TGTGCCAGCAGCATCGACAGCATCTATGGCTACACCTTC.

The chain employs TRBV7-2 and TRBJ2-1; 9 bases are a match to TRBD2. V shed 0 bases, J shed 5 bases, and the junction held 8 bases outside the gene matches. The germline CDR1 and CDR2 sequences are SGHTA and FQGNSA. The CDR3 is 17 residues long. CDR3 region: CASSLAHGLAGNNEQFF. The CDR3 DNA follows: TGTGCCAGCAGCTTAGCCCATGGGCTAGCGGGGAACAATGAGCAGTTCTTC.

This chain uses TRBV7-2 with TRBJ2-5; 7 bases are shared with TRBD2. CDR3 length: 15 residues. Germline-derived CDR1 and CDR2 are SGHTA and FQGNSA. V shed 4 bases and J 5 bases; nucleotides not matched to a gene: 10. DNA for the CDR3: TGTGCCAGCAGCTCCCCCGGCGGGGGTAGCGAGACCCAGTACTTC. This encodes CASSSPGGGSETQYF.

V and J are TRBV5-4 and TRBJ2-5, with TRBD2 matching over 14 bases. Trimming removed 4 bases from V and 7 bases from J; junction bases left unmatched: 6. This CDR3 spans 15 amino acids. CDR1 and CDR2 (germline): SGHNT, YYREEE (reference sequence). Here the CDR3 reads CASSAGLAGAGTQYF. In nucleotides, the CDR3 is TGTGCCAGCAGCGCGGGACTAGCGGGGGCCGGGACCCAGTACTTC.

This clonotype appeared once. The V gene is TRBV6-2 or TRBV6-3, the J gene TRBJ2-1, with D perhaps matching TRBD2 (6 bases). Germline lookup yields CDR1 MNHEY and CDR2 SVGEGT. The CDR3 runs to 15 residues. V lost 5 bases and J 9 bases, leaving 20 bases between the germline ends. The CDR3: CASSGPLAVGGEQFF. The CDR3 bases are TGTGCCAGCAGTGGACCCTTAGCGGTGGGAGGTGAGCAGTTCTTC.

The chain has TRBV9 and TRBJ1-1; the match to TRBD1 covers 9 bases. The CDR3 extends over 14 amino acids. The J segment lost 5 bases and the V segment lost 2 bases, leaving 4 bases of the junction unmatched. Germline V lookup: CDR1 SGDLS, CDR2 YYNGEE. The CDR3 spells CASSVTGGMTEAFF. The CDR3 DNA follows: TGTGCCAGCAGCGTCACAGGGGGCATGACTGAAGCTTTCTTT.